This T cell receptor (beta chain) came from a study of blood T cell repertoires in COVID-19. Sequencing was performed with immunoSEQ multiplex PCR; in TCRdb, only in-frame clones are kept and a portion is missing. The sample includes fewer than 350,000 clones, roughly 90% of them seen just once. CDR1 is KGHDR, CDR2 SFDVKD, per germline. This CDR3 contains 14 residues. Unmatched junction bases numbered 8, after V lost 5 bases and J lost 5 bases. The sequence was obtained from a man in his fifties or sixties who had recovered from COVID-19. This sequence joins TRBV24-1 and TRBJ2-7; TRBD2 aligns across 7 bases. Specimen: PBMCs or T cells enriched from blood (not recorded which). This chain's CDR3 is CATSATASGDEQYF. DNA for the CDR3: TGTGCCACCAGTGCGACGGCTAGCGGAGACGAGCAGTACTTC.